These 32 T cell receptor beta chains came from one sample sequenced in a study of neurological immune-mediated disorders. The time point here: longitudinal time-point 1 (baseline). TCRdb processed the 5' RACE reads anew with MiXCR; each CDR3 protein has one entry. The sample yields some 49,000 distinct CDR3 sequences, roughly 10% seen once. Sequences were obtained from PBMCs. The receptor source for this set is a woman aged 40 to 50 in good health.

This clonotype was counted at least ten times. J is TRBJ2-3 and V is TRBV5-1; D may match TRBD1 or TRBD2 (5 bases each). CDR1 and CDR2 from the germline V gene are SGHRS and YFSETQ. V was trimmed by 4 bases and J by 0 bases, leaving 9 bases between them. This CDR3 is 14 amino acids long. CDR3 nucleotide sequence: TGCGCCAGCAGCCGGGACCAGAGCACAGATACGCAGTATTTT. Protein: CASSRDQSTDTQYF. The whole variable domain, filled in from reference TRBV5-1 and TRBJ2-3, reads KAGVTQTPRYLIKTRGQQVTLSCSPISGHRSVSWYQQTPGQGLQFLFEYFSETQRNKGNFPGRFSGRQFSNSRSEMNVSTLELGDSALYLCASSRDQSTDTQYFGPGTRLTVL.

As concerns this clonotype: No conserved phenylalanine or tryptophan ends this CDR3, so it is likely a read error. The CDR3, as DNA: TGTGCCAGCAGTGATCCCCCAGGGGGCAGGAACACTGAAGCTTTCTAT. It translates to CASSDPPGGRNTEAFY. The gene calls are TRBV25-1 and TRBJ1-1; 8 nucleotides align to TRBD1. The CDR3 is made up of 16 amino acids. The J segment lost 1 base and the V segment lost 3 bases, leaving 7 bases of the junction unmatched. The germline V gene encodes CDR1 MGHDK and CDR2 SYGVNS.

This clonotype was recorded many times. This chain links TRBV7-3 with TRBJ1-4; D is undetermined. V gave up 0 bases and J gave up 3 bases, with 8 bases separating them. The CDR3 spans 15 residues. CDR1 is SGHTA and CDR2 is FQGTGA in the germline V gene. CDR3 protein: CASSLTGSANEKLFF. CDR3 coding DNA: TGTGCCAGCAGCTTAACTGGGTCTGCTAATGAAAAACTGTTTTTT.

This clonotype was seen repeatedly, ten times or more. V usage is TRBV4-1 and J usage is TRBJ1-3; D gene ambiguous. The CDR3 totals 17 residues. V gave up 4 bases and J gave up 0 bases, with 16 bases separating them. The V gene's germline CDR1 is MGHRA and CDR2 YSYEKL. The CDR3 DNA reads as TGCGCCAGCAGCCGGATTCGAGGTGGATACTCTGGAAACACCATATATTTT. Amino acids: CASSRIRGGYSGNTIYF.

This clonotype was seen ten or more times. The chain recombines TRBV7-3 with TRBJ2-7; 9 nucleotides match TRBD2. The CDR3 covers 14 residues. Trimming cost V 6 bases and J 2 bases; bases outside gene matches: 5. CDR1 SGHTA and CDR2 FQGTGA come from the germline V gene. CDR3: CASSTSGGTYEQYF. The CDR3 DNA follows: TGTGCCAGCAGTACAAGCGGGGGGACCTACGAGCAGTACTTC.

A word on this clonotype: A read error is possible here, since a much larger clone lies one base away. The CDR3 reads CANIREVNTEAFF. The CDR3 nucleotides are TGTGCCAACATAAGGGAGGTGAACACTGAAGCTTTCTTT. The chain recombines TRBV21-1 with TRBJ1-1. TRBV21-1 constitutes a pseudogene. This CDR3 has 13 amino acids.

Concerning this clonotype itself: The junction departs from the called germline gene at one end, perhaps through a read error. The V gene is TRBV9, the J gene TRBJ2-5; tentative D call: TRBD2 (5 bases). Germline V gives CDR1 SGDLS, CDR2 YYNGEE. The CDR3 sequence is 17 residues long. The CDR3 DNA follows: TGTGCCAGCAGCGTAGGCGGAACTATCGTGACGGGGAAGACCCATTACTTC. This sequence encodes CASSVGGTIVTGKTHYF.

This clonotype has at least ten counts. The gene calls are TRBV3-1 and TRBJ2-5; 7 bases align to TRBD2. V lost 4 bases to trimming and J lost 9 bases; unmatched junction nucleotides: 8. Germline CDR1 and CDR2: LGHDT and YNNKEL (reference sequence). This CDR3 region has 13 residues. CDR3 in DNA: TGTGCCAGCAGCCTTACGATCCGGGAGGCCCAGTACTTC. This sequence encodes CASSLTIREAQYF.

This clonotype has a count of ten or more. The genes are TRBV7-2 and TRBJ2-3; D not certain. This CDR3 spans 13 amino acids. The V gene lost 4 bases and the J gene lost 1 base, with 6 bases spanning the gap. Germline V gene data show CDR1 as SGHTA and CDR2 as FQGNSA. The CDR3 here is CASSSFRTDTQYF. The CDR3 region has the DNA TGTGCCAGCAGCTCCTTTCGCACAGATACGCAGTATTTT.

This clonotype was found many times. This chain uses TRBV6-5 with TRBJ1-2; a possible D gene is TRBD1 (6 bases). The germline CDR1 and CDR2 sequences are MNHEY and SVGAGI. The CDR3 covers 12 residues. V dropped 10 bases and J dropped 8 bases, with 17 bases sitting between them. The CDR3 DNA reads as TGTGCCAACAGCCCGGACAGCGTAGGCTACACCTTC. Its translation: CANSPDSVGYTF.

In its sample, this clonotype was seen many times. The rearrangement joins TRBV15 to TRBJ2-7, with 10 positions matching TRBD2. V shed 1 base and J 7 bases; nucleotides not matched to a gene: 4. Per the germline V gene, CDR1 is LNHNV and CDR2 is YYDKDF (reference sequence). This CDR3 contains 14 residues. CDR3 amino acids: CATSRASGRGEQYF. CDR3 nucleotides: TGTGCCACCAGCAGAGCTAGCGGGAGAGGTGAGCAGTACTTC.

This clonotype was recorded at least ten times. V and J are TRBV5-6 and TRBJ2-4, with D unresolved. This CDR3 is 15 amino acids long. Between the trimmed V and J ends, which lost 2 bases and 1 base, there was a span of 10 bases. In germline, CDR1 is SGHDT, CDR2 YYEEEE. The chain's CDR3 is CASSFGTMAKNIQYF. DNA of the CDR3: TGTGCCAGCAGCTTCGGCACGATGGCCAAAAACATTCAGTACTTC. Full variable domain (outside the CDR3, taken from reference TRBV5-6 and TRBJ2-4): DAGVTQSPTHLIKTRGQQVTLRCSPKSGHDTVSWYQQALGQGPQFIFQYYEEEERQRGNFPDRFSGHQFPNYSSELNVNALLLGDSALYLCASSFGTMAKNIQYFGAGTRLSVL.

This clonotype was found many times. This chain links TRBV14 with TRBJ2-1, with 8 bases identical to TRBD2. V was pared by 6 bases and J by 5 bases, with 9 bases of the junction left unmatched. The CDR3 runs to 15 residues. Germline V gene data show CDR1 as SGHDN and CDR2 as FVKESK. The CDR3 DNA is TGTGCCAGCAGACCCAGCGGGAGAGCCCACAATGAGCAGTTCTTC. It is translated as CASRPSGRAHNEQFF. The full variable domain, rest sourced from reference TRBV14 and TRBJ2-1, is EAGVTQFPSHSVIEKGQTVTLRCDPISGHDNLYWYRRVMGKEIKFLLHFVKESKQDESGMPNNRFLAERTGGTYSTLKVQPAELEDSGVYFCASRPSGRAHNEQFFGPGTRLTVL.

This clonotype was counted many times. The rearrangement links TRBV25-1 to TRBJ2-2; 10 nucleotides line up with TRBD2. CDR3 length equals 14 residues. Germline-derived CDR1 and CDR2 are MGHDK and SYGVNS. V was clipped by 7 bases and J by 3 bases; unmatched bases: 2. CDR3 protein: CASNGLADTGELFF. For the CDR3, the DNA is TGTGCCAGCAACGGACTAGCGGACACCGGGGAGCTGTTTTTT. Looking up the rest from reference TRBV25-1 and TRBJ2-2 gives the full variable domain: EADIYQTPRYLVIGTGKKITLECSQTMGHDKMYWYQQDPGMELHLIHYSYGVNSTEKGDLSSESTVSRIRTEHFPLTLESARPSHTSQYLCASNGLADTGELFFGEGSRLTVL.

This clonotype was seen more than once but under ten times. The chain carries TRBV29-1 and TRBJ2-1, with D possibly called TRBD1 or TRBD2 (5 bases each). Per the germline V gene, CDR1 is SQVTM and CDR2 is ANQGSEA. Deletions cut 3 bases from V and 2 bases from J, with 11 bases between. This CDR3 spans 14 amino acids. CDR3: CSVDSGTTYNEQFF. The CDR3 DNA sequence: TGCAGCGTTGATTCAGGGACGACCTACAATGAGCAGTTCTTC.

At least ten counts were recorded for this clonotype. The CDR3, as DNA: TGTGCCAGCAGTGAATTCGGTAGGGTGTGGCCCTACAATGAGCAGTTCTTC. This translates into CASSEFGRVWPYNEQFF. This chain links TRBV6-1 with TRBJ2-1; D is unresolved. The germline CDR1 and CDR2 sequences are MNHNS and SASEGT. This CDR3 has 17 residues. Trimming removed 2 bases at V and 2 bases at J, with 16 bases between.

This clonotype was seen many times. The chain has TRBV5-5 and TRBJ1-4; no firm D call. The CDR3 contains 13 residues. With 3 bases removed from V and 8 bases from J, the gap between germline ends came to 11 bases. Looked up from germline, CDR1 is SGHKS and CDR2 is YYEKEE (reference sequence). The CDR3 nucleotides are TGTGCCAGCAGCTACCCTGCTGGGGAAAAACTGTTTTTT. This translates into CASSYPAGEKLFF. The full variable domain, with the rest looked up from reference TRBV5-5 and TRBJ1-4, is DAGVTQSPTHLIKTRGQQVTLRCSPISGHKSVSWYQQVLGQGPQFIFQYYEKEERGRGNFPDRFSARQFPNYSSELNVNALLLGDSALYLCASSYPAGEKLFFGSGTQLSVL.

This clonotype was seen ten or more times. V gene TRBV7-2 combines with J gene TRBJ2-7; TRBD1 matches 7 bases. The CDR3 loop spans 14 amino acids. Germline CDR1 and CDR2: SGHTA and FQGNSA. The junction had 6 bases not matched to a gene; V was cut back by 6 bases and J by 1 base. CDR3 sequence: CASSRDRESYEQYF. CDR3 bases: TGTGCCAGCAGTCGTGACAGGGAATCCTACGAGCAGTACTTC.

This clonotype was found many times. The chain couples TRBV20-1 to TRBJ2-7, with 9 bases matching TRBD1. From germline, CDR1 is DFQATT and CDR2 SNEGSKA (reference sequence). V trimming: 0 bases; J trimming: 2 bases; junction bases outside the gene matches: 14. CDR3 length equals 18 residues. This chain's CDR3 is CSARDSRAGTGIPYEQYF. The CDR3 region has the DNA TGCAGTGCTAGAGATTCTCGGGCGGGGACAGGGATCCCCTACGAGCAGTACTTC.

This clonotype has a count of ten or more. V and J are TRBV24-1 and TRBJ2-1, with a possible D match to TRBD2 (5 bases). V lost 7 bases and J 2 bases, leaving 14 bases between the germline ends. Germline CDR1 KGHDR, CDR2 SFDVKD. The CDR3 totals 15 residues. CDR3 nucleotide sequence: TGTGCCACCAGGGCGGGCCCGGGTCCCTACAATGAGCAGTTCTTC. Encoded protein: CATRAGPGPYNEQFF.

Ten or more counts support this clonotype. The J gene is TRBJ1-2, the V gene TRBV6-2 or TRBV6-3, with 9 positions matching TRBD1. Germline CDR1 is MNHEY and CDR2 is SVGEGT. There are 13 residues in the CDR3. V lost 5 bases and J lost 8; bases outside the gene matches: 6. CDR3 in amino acids: CASSNRQGGGYTF. The CDR3 bases are TGTGCCAGCAGTAACCGACAGGGGGGCGGCTACACCTTC.

The J gene is TRBJ2-1, the V gene TRBV18; TRBD1 aligns across 9 bases. V lost 3 bases and J lost 0; bases outside the gene matches: 0. The germline CDR1 and CDR2 sequences are KGHSH and LQKENI. The CDR3 covers 15 residues. The CDR3 spells CASSPGQGSYNEQFF. In nucleotides, the CDR3 is TGTGCCAGCTCACCGGGACAGGGCTCCTACAATGAGCAGTTCTTC.

This clonotype was counted ten times or more. The chain employs TRBV12-3 or TRBV12-4 and TRBJ2-7; 8 nucleotides align to TRBD2. Unmatched junction bases numbered 7, after V lost 8 bases and J lost 7 bases. This CDR3 has 12 residues. The chain's CDR3 is CASAGAGGEQYF. The CDR3 DNA follows: TGTGCCAGCGCGGGGGCGGGGGGAGAGCAGTACTTC.

This clonotype occurred many times. This chain connects TRBV6-5 to TRBJ2-5; no definite D call. Germline V gene data show CDR1 as MNHEY and CDR2 as SVGAGI. The CDR3 sequence is 15 residues long. Trimming took off 3 bases at V and 0 bases at J, with 11 bases between the two ends. CDR3 region: CASSYSGRYQETQYF. The DNA for the CDR3 is TGTGCCAGCAGTTATTCTGGGCGGTACCAAGAGACCCAGTACTTC.

This clonotype has a handful of counts. V is TRBV6-6 and J is TRBJ2-1; D is possibly TRBD2 (6 bases). Trimming removed 2 bases at V and 4 bases at J, with 12 bases between. The CDR3 length is 15 residues. The germline V gene encodes CDR1 MNHNY and CDR2 SVGAGI (reference sequence). For the CDR3, the DNA is TGTGCCAGCAGTTACATCGGGGCGGGGTACAATGAGCAGTTCTTC. The encoded protein is CASSYIGAGYNEQFF.

This clonotype was seen at least ten times. The chain has TRBV5-5 and TRBJ1-1; 7 bases are shared with TRBD1. The CDR3 runs 15 residues. J gave up 5 bases and V 2 bases, and 9 bases lay outside the gene matches. Germline CDR1 SGHKS, CDR2 YYEKEE (reference sequence). This chain's CDR3 is CASSLELQGKTEAFF. CDR3 DNA: TGTGCCAGCAGCTTAGAGCTACAGGGGAAGACTGAAGCTTTCTTT.

In its sample, this clonotype was seen many times. This rearrangement joins TRBV25-1 to TRBJ2-3, with D perhaps matching TRBD1 (5 bases). CDR1 MGHDK and CDR2 SYGVNS come from the germline V gene. The CDR3 length is 14 residues. The V end was cut by 1 base, the J end by 10 bases, with 15 bases between. CDR3 loop: CASSESTGLRSQYF. As DNA, the CDR3 is TGTGCCAGCAGTGAATCAACAGGCCTTAGGTCGCAGTATTTT.

This clonotype was observed many times. CDR3 sequence reads: CASDPGTGEVTQYF. DNA of the CDR3: TGCGCCAGCGACCCCGGGACAGGGGAGGTGACCCAGTACTTC. V gene TRBV5-1 combines with J gene TRBJ2-5, with 10 bases aligning to TRBD1. The CDR3 has 14 residues. J lost 7 bases, V lost 7 bases, and 10 bases had no gene match. CDR1 and CDR2 (germline): SGHRS, YFSETQ.

This clonotype was recorded many times. This chain connects TRBV4-1 to TRBJ1-2; no clear D. The germline V gene encodes CDR1 MGHRA and CDR2 YSYEKL. The ends were cut back, 2 bases at V and 4 bases at J, with 14 bases in the middle. The CDR3 is 15 amino acids. For the CDR3, the DNA is TGCGCCAGCAGCCAATACGACGGGATCGGCTATGGCTACACCTTC. Translating gives CASSQYDGIGYGYTF.

This clonotype was found many times. The chain recombines TRBV7-2 with TRBJ2-4; possible D gene TRBD2, 5 bases. V gave up 5 bases and J gave up 0 bases, with 8 bases separating them. CDR3 length equals 14 residues. Looked up from germline, CDR1 is SGHTA and CDR2 is FQGNSA. In DNA, the CDR3 is TGTGCCAGCAGCCCAGCGGTAGCCAAAAACATTCAGTACTTC. This sequence encodes CASSPAVAKNIQYF.

This clonotype was observed many times. The chain is built from TRBV10-3 and TRBJ1-1; tentatively, D is TRBD1 (5 bases). CDR1 and CDR2 (germline): ENHRY, SYGVKD. Trimming left V 7 bases short and J 5 bases short, with 14 bases between. The CDR3 is made up of 13 amino acids. CDR3 residues: CAINTDGGTEAFF. CDR3 in DNA: TGTGCCATCAACACAGACGGGGGGACTGAAGCTTTCTTT.

Ten or more counts support this clonotype. The J gene is TRBJ1-5, the V gene TRBV7-8; D remains unclear. Per the germline V gene, CDR1 is SGHVS and CDR2 is FQNEAQ. The CDR3 is 16 amino acids. V gave up 0 bases and J gave up 2 bases, with 11 bases separating them. As DNA, the CDR3 is TGTGCCAGCAGCTTAGCAGCTGGGTTCGGCAATCAGCCCCAGCATTTT. Protein sequence: CASSLAAGFGNQPQHF.